This T cell receptor (beta chain) stems from a study of beta chain features in type 1 diabetes. Whole-study results and caveats: TCRB CDR3s were moderately but significantly shorter in Type 1 diabetes patients in all four CD4+ subsets. A greater similarity of naive, central memory and Treg TCRB repertoires was seen among patients than among healthy donors.

Via the markers CD45RO/CCR7/CD25/CD127/CD95/CD27, stem cell-like memory, regulatory, central memory and naive CD4+ cells were sorted. Investigators reverse transcribed all isolated RNA, so they sequenced expressed TCRB transcripts. Libraries were prepared by immunoSEQ multiplex PCR; TCRdb keeps only in-frame clonotypes and omits some of them. The table includes under 300,000 clones, about a fifth detected once. This clone was observed a single time. Its antigen is unidentified. Per germline, CDR1 SGDLS and CDR2 YYNGEE. Between the trimmed V and J ends, which lost 2 bases and 5 bases, there was a span of 16 bases. There are 15 residues in the CDR3.

Source material: naive CD4+ T cells from blood. The V call is TRBV9, the J call TRBJ1-1; D may be TRBD1 (5 bases). The receptor comes from a woman aged 40 to 55 with type 1 diabetes. The chain's CDR3 is CASSVEGLRGTEAFF. The CDR3 nucleotides are TGTGCCAGCAGCGTGGAGGGACTACGGGGAACTGAAGCTTTCTTT.